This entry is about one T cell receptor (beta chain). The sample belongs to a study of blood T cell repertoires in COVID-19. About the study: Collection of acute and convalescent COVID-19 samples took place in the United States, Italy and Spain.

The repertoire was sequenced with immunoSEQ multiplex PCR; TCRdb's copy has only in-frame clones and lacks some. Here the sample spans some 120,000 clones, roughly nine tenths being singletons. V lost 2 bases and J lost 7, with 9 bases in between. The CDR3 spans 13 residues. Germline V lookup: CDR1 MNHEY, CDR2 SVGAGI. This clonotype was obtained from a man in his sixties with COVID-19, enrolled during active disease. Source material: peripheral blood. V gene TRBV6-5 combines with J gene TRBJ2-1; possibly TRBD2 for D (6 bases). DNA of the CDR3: TGTGCCAGCAGTTACAGGGGAGGAAATGAGCAGTTCTTC. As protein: CASSYRGGNEQFF.